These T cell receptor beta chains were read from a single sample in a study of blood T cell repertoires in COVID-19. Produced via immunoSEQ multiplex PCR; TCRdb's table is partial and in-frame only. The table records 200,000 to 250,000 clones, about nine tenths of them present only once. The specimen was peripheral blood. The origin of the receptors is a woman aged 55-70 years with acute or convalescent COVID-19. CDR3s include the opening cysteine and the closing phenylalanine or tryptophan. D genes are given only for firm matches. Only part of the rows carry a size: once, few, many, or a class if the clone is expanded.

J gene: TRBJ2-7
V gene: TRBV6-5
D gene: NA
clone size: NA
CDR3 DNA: TGTGCCAGCAGCGTCCCCGCCTACGAGCAGTACTTC
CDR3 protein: CASSVPAYEQYF

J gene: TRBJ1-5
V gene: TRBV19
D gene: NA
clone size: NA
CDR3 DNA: TGTGCCACCCGCAATCGGACATATAGCAATCAGCCCCAGCATTTT
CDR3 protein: CATRNRTYSNQPQHF

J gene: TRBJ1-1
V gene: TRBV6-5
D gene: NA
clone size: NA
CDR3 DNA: TGTGCCAGCAGTCCGGGGGATACTGAAGCTTTCTTT
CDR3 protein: CASSPGDTEAFF

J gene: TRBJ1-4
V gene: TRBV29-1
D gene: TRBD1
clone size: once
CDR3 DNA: TGCAGCGTTGTTGGGACAGGAACTAATGAAAAACTGTTTTTT
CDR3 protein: CSVVGTGTNEKLFF

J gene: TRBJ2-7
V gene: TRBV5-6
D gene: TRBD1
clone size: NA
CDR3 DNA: TGTGCCAGCAGCTTCGGGACAGGCGCTTTGTACGAGCAGTACTTC
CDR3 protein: CASSFGTGALYEQYF

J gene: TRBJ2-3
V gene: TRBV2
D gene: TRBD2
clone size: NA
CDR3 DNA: TGTGCCAGCAAACGGACTAGCGGGGGACAGGCAGATACGCAGTATTTT
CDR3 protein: CASKRTSGGQADTQYF

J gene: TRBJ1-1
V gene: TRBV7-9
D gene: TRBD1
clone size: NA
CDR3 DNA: TGTGCCAGCAGCTTGTTACAGGGGGGTGGATTTGAAGCTTTCTTT
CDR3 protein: CASSLLQGGGFEAFF

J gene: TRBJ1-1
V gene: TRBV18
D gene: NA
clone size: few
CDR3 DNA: TGTGCCAGCTCACCCTTTGGTGAGGACACTGAAGCTTTCTTT
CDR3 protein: CASSPFGEDTEAFF

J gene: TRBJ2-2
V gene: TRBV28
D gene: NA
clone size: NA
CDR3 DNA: TGTGCCAGCGGACAGTGGGACACCGGGGAGCTGTTTTTT
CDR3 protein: CASGQWDTGELFF

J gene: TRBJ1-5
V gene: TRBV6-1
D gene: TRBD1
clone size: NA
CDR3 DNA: TGTGCCAGCAGTGAAAGGACAGGGGCTCAGCCCCAGCATTTT
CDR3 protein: CASSERTGAQPQHF

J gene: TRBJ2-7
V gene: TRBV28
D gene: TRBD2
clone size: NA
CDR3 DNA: TGTGCCAGCAGTGGCGGGGGGCGGTACGAGCAGTACTTC
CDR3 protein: CASSGGGRYEQYF

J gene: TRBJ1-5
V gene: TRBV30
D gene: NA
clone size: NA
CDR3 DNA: TGTGCCTGGAAGGGGCAGGGCGGTCAGCCCCAGCATTTT
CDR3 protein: CAWKGQGGQPQHF

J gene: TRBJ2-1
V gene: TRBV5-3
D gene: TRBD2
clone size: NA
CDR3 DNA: TGTGCCAGAAGCCCCCGAGCGGGGGGCGGGAGCTCCTACAATGAGCAGTTCTTC
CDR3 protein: CARSPRAGGGSSYNEQFF

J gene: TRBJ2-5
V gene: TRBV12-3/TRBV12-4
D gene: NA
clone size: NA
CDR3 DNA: TGTGCCATCTCTCGGGAGACCCAGTACTTC
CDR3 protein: CAISRETQYF

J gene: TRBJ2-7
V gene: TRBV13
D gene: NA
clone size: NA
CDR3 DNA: TGTGCCAGCAGCCTAGGACGCCAGGGGCAGTACTTC
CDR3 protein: CASSLGRQGQYF

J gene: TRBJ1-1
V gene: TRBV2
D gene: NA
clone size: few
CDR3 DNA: TGTGCCAGCAGTGAGATTGGCAGGGCGTATGAAGCTTTCTTT
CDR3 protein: CASSEIGRAYEAFF

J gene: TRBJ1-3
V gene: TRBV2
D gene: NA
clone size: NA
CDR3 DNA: TGTGCCAGCAGTGGCGGATCGTCTGGAAACACCATATATTTT
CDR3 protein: CASSGGSSGNTIYF

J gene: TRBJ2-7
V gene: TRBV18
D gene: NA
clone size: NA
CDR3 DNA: TGTGCCAGCTCACTGACCGCAGGGGAATACGAGCAGTACTTC
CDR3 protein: CASSLTAGEYEQYF

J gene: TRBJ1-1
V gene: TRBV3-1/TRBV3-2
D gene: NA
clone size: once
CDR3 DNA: TGTGCCAGCAGCCAGGGGGCGACTGAAGCTTTCTTT
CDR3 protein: CASSQGATEAFF

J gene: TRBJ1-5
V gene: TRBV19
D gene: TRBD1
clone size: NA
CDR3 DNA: TGTGCCAGTAGAAAACAGGGGGCTCAGCCCCAGCATTTT
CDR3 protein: CASRKQGAQPQHF

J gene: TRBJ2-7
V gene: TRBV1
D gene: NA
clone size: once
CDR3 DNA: TGCACCAGCAGCCAACTCGGAATCCAGCGGGGGTTGTCCTACGAGCAGTACTTC
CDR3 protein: CTSSQLGIQRGLSYEQYF

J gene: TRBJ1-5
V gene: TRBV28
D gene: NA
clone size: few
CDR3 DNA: TGTGCCAGCAGTCTACGACAAGACAGTATAGAGCATTTT
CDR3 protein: CASSLRQDSIEHF

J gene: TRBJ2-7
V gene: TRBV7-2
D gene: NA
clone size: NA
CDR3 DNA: TGTGCCAGCAGCTTAGTGGGCAGCGGAGCCTACGAGCAGTACTTC
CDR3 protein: CASSLVGSGAYEQYF

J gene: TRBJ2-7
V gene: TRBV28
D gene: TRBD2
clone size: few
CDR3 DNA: TGTGCCAGCAGTTTAGGAACTAGCGGGAGGAACGAGCAGTACTTC
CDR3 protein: CASSLGTSGRNEQYF

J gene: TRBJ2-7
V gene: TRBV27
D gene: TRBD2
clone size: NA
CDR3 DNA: TGTGCCAGCAAATACCTAGCGGGAGACTACGAGCAGTACTTC
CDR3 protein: CASKYLAGDYEQYF

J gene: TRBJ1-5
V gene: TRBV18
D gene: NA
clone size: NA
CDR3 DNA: TGTGCCAGCTCACCATCCGGGTCCCCTAAGCGGGCGCATTTT
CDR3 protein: CASSPSGSPKRAHF

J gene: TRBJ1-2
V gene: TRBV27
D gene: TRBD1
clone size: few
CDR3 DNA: TGTGCCAGCAGCTTTTTTCCCGCCTCCGGGACAGGGGGCGGCTATGGCTACACCTTC
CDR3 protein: CASSFFPASGTGGGYGYTF

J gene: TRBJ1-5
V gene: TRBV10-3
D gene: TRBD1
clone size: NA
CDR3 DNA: TGTGCCATCAGTGAGTGGGGACAGGGACCTCAGCCCCAGCATTTT
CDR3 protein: CAISEWGQGPQPQHF

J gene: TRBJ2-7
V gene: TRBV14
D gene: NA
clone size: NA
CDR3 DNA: TGTGCCAGCAGCCAAAATGCCCAGGGGCACGAGCAGTACTTC
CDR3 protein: CASSQNAQGHEQYF